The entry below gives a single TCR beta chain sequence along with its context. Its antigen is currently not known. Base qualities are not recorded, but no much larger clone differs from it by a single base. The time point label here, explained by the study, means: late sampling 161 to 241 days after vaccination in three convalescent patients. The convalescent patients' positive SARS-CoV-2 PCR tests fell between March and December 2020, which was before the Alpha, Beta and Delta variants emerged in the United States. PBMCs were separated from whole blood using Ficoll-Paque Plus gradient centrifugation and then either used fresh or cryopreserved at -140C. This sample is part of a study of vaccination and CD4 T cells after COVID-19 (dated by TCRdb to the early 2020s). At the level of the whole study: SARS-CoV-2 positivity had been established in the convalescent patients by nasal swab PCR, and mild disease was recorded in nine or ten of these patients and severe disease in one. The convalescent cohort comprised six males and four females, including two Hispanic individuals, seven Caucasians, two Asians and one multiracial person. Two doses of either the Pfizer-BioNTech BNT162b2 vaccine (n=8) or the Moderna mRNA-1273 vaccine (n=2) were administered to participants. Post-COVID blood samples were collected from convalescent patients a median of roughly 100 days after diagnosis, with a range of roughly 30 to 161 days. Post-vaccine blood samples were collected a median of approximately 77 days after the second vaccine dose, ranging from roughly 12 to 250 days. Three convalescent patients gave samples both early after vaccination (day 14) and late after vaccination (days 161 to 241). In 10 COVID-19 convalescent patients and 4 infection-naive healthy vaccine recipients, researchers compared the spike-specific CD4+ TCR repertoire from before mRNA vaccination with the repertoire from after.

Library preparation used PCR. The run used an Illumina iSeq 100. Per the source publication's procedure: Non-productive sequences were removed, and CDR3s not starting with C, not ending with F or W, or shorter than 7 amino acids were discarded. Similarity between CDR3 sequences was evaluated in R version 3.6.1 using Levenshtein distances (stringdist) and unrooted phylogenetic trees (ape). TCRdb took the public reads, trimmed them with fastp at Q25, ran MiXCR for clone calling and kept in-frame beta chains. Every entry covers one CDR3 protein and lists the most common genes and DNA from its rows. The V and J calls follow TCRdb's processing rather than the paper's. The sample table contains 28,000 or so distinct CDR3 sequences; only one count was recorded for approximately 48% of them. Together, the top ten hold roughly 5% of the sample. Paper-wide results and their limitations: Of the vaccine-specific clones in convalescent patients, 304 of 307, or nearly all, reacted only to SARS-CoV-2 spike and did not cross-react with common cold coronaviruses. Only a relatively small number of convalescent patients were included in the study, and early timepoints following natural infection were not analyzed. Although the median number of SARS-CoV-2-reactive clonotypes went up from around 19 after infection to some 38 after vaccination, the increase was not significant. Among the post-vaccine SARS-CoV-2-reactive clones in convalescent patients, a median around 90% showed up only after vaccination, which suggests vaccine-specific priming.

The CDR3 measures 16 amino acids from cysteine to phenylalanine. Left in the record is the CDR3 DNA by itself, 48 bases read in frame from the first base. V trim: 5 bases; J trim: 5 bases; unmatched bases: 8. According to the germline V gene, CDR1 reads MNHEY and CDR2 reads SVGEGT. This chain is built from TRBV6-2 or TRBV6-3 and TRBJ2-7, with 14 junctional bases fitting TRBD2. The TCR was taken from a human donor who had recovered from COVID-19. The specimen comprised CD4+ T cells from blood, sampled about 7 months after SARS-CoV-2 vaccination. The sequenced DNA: TGTGCCAGCAGTGTCGGGACTAGCGGGAGACTCGACGAGCAGTACTTC. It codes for CASSVGTSGRLDEQYF.